The rows below give T cell receptor beta chains drawn from one sample of a study of blood T cell repertoires in COVID-19. Sequenced by immunoSEQ multiplex PCR; TCRdb stores in-frame clones only, minus some. Seen here are over 350,000 clones, 88% observed once, and the top ten hold approximately 1%. The sequencing input was PBMCs or T cells enriched from blood (not recorded which). All receptors come from a woman aged 30 to 39 with acute COVID-19. CDR3s include the opening cysteine and the closing phenylalanine or tryptophan. The order of the fields is V gene, clone size, D gene, J gene, CDR3 protein, CDR3 DNA. The D gene is left open where the match is weak. Some rows mark clone size as missing; the rest say once, few, many or name a class of expanded clone.

TRBV5-5	.	.	TRBJ2-7	CASSLYTADEQYF	TGTGCCAGCAGCTTGTATACTGCGGACGAGCAGTACTTC
TRBV24-1	once	TRBD1	TRBJ1-2	CATSDAATGDDGYTF	TGTGCCACCAGTGATGCTGCGACAGGGGATGATGGCTACACCTTC
TRBV30	.	TRBD1	TRBJ1-1	CAWSNGQVNTEAFF	TGTGCCTGGAGTAACGGACAGGTGAACACTGAAGCTTTCTTT
TRBV12-3/TRBV12-4	.	TRBD1	TRBJ1-2	CASTQTGGYGYTF	TGTGCCAGCACCCAGACAGGGGGGTATGGCTACACCTTC
TRBV3-1/TRBV3-2	once	.	TRBJ2-6	CASSQGSSGANVLTF	TGTGCCAGCAGCCAAGGCAGCTCTGGGGCCAACGTCCTGACTTTC
TRBV5-1	.	TRBD1	TRBJ1-1	CASKNARQGMNTEAFF	TGCGCCAGCAAAAATGCCCGACAGGGGATGAACACTGAAGCTTTCTTT
TRBV6-5	.	.	TRBJ1-5	CASSPKASYQPQHF	TGTGCCAGCAGTCCTAAAGCATCGTATCAGCCCCAGCATTTT
TRBV9	.	.	TRBJ2-2	CASSVAREELFF	TGTGCCAGCAGCGTAGCCCGGGAGGAGCTGTTTTTT
TRBV27	.	.	TRBJ2-1	CASSFLTSSIYNEQFF	TGTGCCAGCAGTTTTCTCACTAGCAGTATCTACAATGAGCAGTTCTTC
TRBV14	.	.	TRBJ2-7	CASSQVTGKTYEQYF	TGTGCCAGCAGCCAAGTTACAGGGAAGACCTACGAGCAGTACTTC
TRBV5-5	.	TRBD1	TRBJ2-7	CASSFLFAGTVGDYEQYF	TGTGCCAGCAGCTTTTTATTTGCCGGGACAGTTGGGGATTACGAGCAGTACTTC
TRBV6-6	.	.	TRBJ1-6	CASSHSRGGDSPLHF	TGTGCCAGCAGCCACTCGCGGGGCGGGGATTCACCCCTCCACTTT
TRBV7-2	once	TRBD1	TRBJ2-7	CASSLDGTGGYEQYF	TGTGCCAGCAGCTTAGACGGGACAGGGGGCTACGAGCAGTACTTC
TRBV9	.	TRBD2	TRBJ2-3	CASSNPGLAGEDTQYF	TGTGCCAGCAGCAACCCAGGACTAGCGGGGGAAGATACGCAGTATTTT
TRBV19	.	.	TRBJ2-3	CASSGEGAGRLPSTDTQYF	TGTGCCAGTAGTGGCGAGGGGGCGGGGAGACTACCTAGCACAGATACGCAGTATTTT
TRBV4-2	.	TRBD2	TRBJ2-3	CASSPRSVPGRGGVDTQYF	TGTGCCAGCAGCCCCAGATCCGTTCCCGGGCGGGGGGGCGTAGATACGCAGTATTTT
TRBV5-6	.	TRBD2	TRBJ2-7	CASSSSGGWYEQYF	TGTGCCAGCAGCTCAAGCGGGGGGTGGTACGAGCAGTACTTC
TRBV5-1	.	.	TRBJ2-3	CASSLDGQSVNF	TGCGCCAGCAGCTTGGACGGACAGAGTGTGAATTTT
TRBV4-1	.	TRBD1	TRBJ2-1	CASSQDPYRGSSSYNEQFF	TGCGCCAGCAGCCAAGATCCCTACAGGGGCTCCAGCTCCTACAATGAGCAGTTCTTC
TRBV19	.	.	TRBJ1-2	CASSSPADSFYGYTF	TGTGCCAGCTCCTCCCCGGCGGATTCTTTCTATGGCTACACCTTC
TRBV4-3	.	.	TRBJ2-7	CASSQERGQIYEQYF	TGCGCCAGCAGCCAAGAGCGGGGCCAGATCTACGAGCAGTACTTC
TRBV9	.	TRBD2	TRBJ2-2	CASSAPGGGYRNTGELFF	TGTGCCAGCAGCGCACCTGGGGGGGGATACAGAAACACCGGGGAGCTGTTTTTT
TRBV4-1	.	TRBD2	TRBJ2-7	CASSQDRTSGEEQYF	TGCGCCAGCAGCCAAGATCGGACTAGCGGGGAAGAGCAGTACTTC
TRBV2	.	.	TRBJ1-2	CASIAAGTNYGYTF	TGTGCCAGCATTGCGGCCGGAACTAACTATGGCTACACCTTC
TRBV10-2	once	TRBD2	TRBJ2-1	CASSRLAGLYNEQFF	TGCGCCAGCAGTAGACTAGCGGGCCTCTACAATGAGCAGTTCTTC
TRBV5-1	.	.	TRBJ2-5	CASSLARMKETQYF	TGCGCCAGCAGCTTGGCGCGGATGAAAGAGACCCAGTACTTC
TRBV6-5	.	.	TRBJ1-1	CASSYLSEGVAFF	TGTGCCAGCAGTTACCTCTCCGAGGGCGTAGCTTTCTTT
TRBV6-5	.	TRBD2	TRBJ2-7	CASGVRGDEQYF	TGTGCCAGCGGCGTCCGGGGGGACGAGCAGTACTTC
TRBV7-8	.	.	TRBJ2-1	CASSFPSYNEQFF	TGTGCCAGCAGCTTCCCCTCGTACAATGAGCAGTTCTTC
TRBV5-1	.	.	TRBJ1-4	CASSLGGSTNEKLFF	TGCGCCAGCAGCTTGGGGGGCAGTACCAATGAAAAACTGTTTTTT
TRBV10-3	.	.	TRBJ1-5	CAISALDNNQPQHF	TGTGCCATCAGCGCCCTCGACAACAATCAGCCCCAGCATTTT
TRBV7-2	once	.	TRBJ1-5	CASSLYHSGYSNQPQHF	TGTGCCAGCAGCTTATATCACAGCGGTTATAGCAATCAGCCCCAGCATTTT
TRBV2	once	TRBD2	TRBJ2-3	CASTGGRSTDTQYF	TGTGCCAGCACGGGAGGCAGGAGCACAGATACGCAGTATTTT
TRBV7-3	.	TRBD2	TRBJ2-3	CASSPKAGGGDTQYF	TGTGCCAGCAGCCCCAAGGCGGGGGGTGGAGATACGCAGTATTTT
TRBV18	once	.	TRBJ2-4	CASSPPWAGGHIQYF	TGTGCCAGCTCACCACCCTGGGCAGGGGGGCACATTCAGTACTTC
TRBV2	.	TRBD1	TRBJ1-2	CASSERDSPIYGYTF	TGTGCCAGCAGTGAGCGGGACAGCCCGATCTATGGCTACACCTTC
TRBV7-3	.	TRBD2	TRBJ2-1	CASSFAPSGENEQFF	TGTGCCAGCAGCTTTGCCCCTAGCGGGGAAAATGAGCAGTTCTTC
TRBV6-5	.	TRBD1	TRBJ1-2	CASLQGVPYGYTF	TGTGCCAGCCTACAGGGGGTTCCCTATGGCTACACCTTC
TRBV3-1/TRBV3-2	few	TRBD1	TRBJ2-7	CASSQEQGAGYEQYF	TGTGCCAGCAGCCAAGAACAGGGGGCTGGCTACGAGCAGTACTTC
TRBV7-6	once	.	TRBJ2-2	CASSPPRPTGELFF	TGTGCCAGCAGCCCGCCCAGGCCAACCGGGGAGCTGTTTTTT
TRBV28	.	.	TRBJ1-5	CASGLTEPQHF	TGTGCCAGCGGGCTTACAGAGCCCCAGCATTTT
TRBV9	.	TRBD1	TRBJ1-1	CASSALMGTAGTEAFF	TGTGCCAGCAGCGCCCTAATGGGGACAGCAGGAACTGAAGCTTTCTTT
TRBV7-3	.	.	TRBJ1-1	CASSLSARAEGNTEAFF	TGTGCCAGCAGCTTAAGTGCGAGGGCCGAGGGGAACACTGAAGCTTTCTTT
TRBV25-1	.	.	TRBJ1-4	CASSEWGVLGEKLFF	TGTGCCAGCAGTGAATGGGGGGTCCTAGGTGAAAAACTGTTTTTT
TRBV5-5	.	.	TRBJ1-5	CASSSLGEGQPQHF	TGTGCCAGCAGCTCACTCGGGGAGGGTCAGCCCCAGCATTTT
TRBV24-1	.	.	TRBJ1-2	CATSDLEYYGYTF	TGTGCCACCAGTGATTTGGAGTACTATGGCTACACCTTC
TRBV2	.	.	TRBJ1-1	CASSDPGSDTEAFF	TGTGCCAGCAGTGACCCAGGGTCGGACACTGAAGCTTTCTTT
TRBV5-1	.	TRBD1	TRBJ1-1	CASSASSGGSTEAFF	TGCGCCAGCAGCGCCTCCTCAGGGGGCTCCACTGAAGCTTTCTTT
TRBV6-2/TRBV6-3	.	.	TRBJ1-1	CASSLPGGGEAFF	TGTGCCAGCAGCCTCCCTGGGGGAGGGGAAGCTTTCTTT
TRBV7-3	.	.	TRBJ1-1	CASSLTRQQNTEAFF	TGTGCCAGCAGCTTAACCCGACAGCAGAACACTGAAGCTTTCTTT
TRBV5-1	.	TRBD1	TRBJ2-7	CASSLASGQGIYEQYF	TGCGCCAGCAGCTTGGCCTCGGGACAGGGAATCTACGAGCAGTACTTC
TRBV7-9	.	TRBD1	TRBJ1-2	CASSAGLGDRELYGYTF	TGTGCCAGCAGCGCGGGCCTCGGGGACAGAGAACTATATGGCTACACCTTC
TRBV15	.	.	TRBJ1-1	CATTPRVSITEAFF	TGTGCCACCACCCCGCGAGTTTCGATCACTGAAGCTTTCTTT
TRBV24-1	.	TRBD1	TRBJ1-5	CATSDKDRGDQPQHF	TGTGCCACCAGTGACAAGGACAGGGGTGATCAGCCCCAGCATTTT
TRBV4-3	.	TRBD2	TRBJ2-3	CASSQEIAGEDTQYF	TGCGCCAGCAGCCAAGAGATAGCGGGGGAAGATACGCAGTATTTT
TRBV5-1	.	.	TRBJ2-3	CASSVSTAYTQYF	TGCGCCAGCAGCGTGTCGACAGCATATACGCAGTATTTT
TRBV7-9	.	.	TRBJ1-5	CASSGQNGQPQHF	TGTGCCAGCAGTGGACAGAACGGTCAGCCCCAGCATTTT
TRBV19	.	TRBD1	TRBJ2-1	CASSPRTGRSYNEQFF	TGTGCCAGTAGTCCAAGGACAGGCCGCTCCTACAATGAGCAGTTCTTC
TRBV30	.	TRBD1	TRBJ1-5	CAWSNRGYSNQPQHF	TGTGCCTGGAGTAACAGGGGATATAGCAATCAGCCCCAGCATTTT
TRBV6-6	.	.	TRBJ2-1	CASSQPGRRGREQFF	TGTGCCAGCAGCCAACCAGGGAGGCGGGGGCGAGAGCAGTTCTTC